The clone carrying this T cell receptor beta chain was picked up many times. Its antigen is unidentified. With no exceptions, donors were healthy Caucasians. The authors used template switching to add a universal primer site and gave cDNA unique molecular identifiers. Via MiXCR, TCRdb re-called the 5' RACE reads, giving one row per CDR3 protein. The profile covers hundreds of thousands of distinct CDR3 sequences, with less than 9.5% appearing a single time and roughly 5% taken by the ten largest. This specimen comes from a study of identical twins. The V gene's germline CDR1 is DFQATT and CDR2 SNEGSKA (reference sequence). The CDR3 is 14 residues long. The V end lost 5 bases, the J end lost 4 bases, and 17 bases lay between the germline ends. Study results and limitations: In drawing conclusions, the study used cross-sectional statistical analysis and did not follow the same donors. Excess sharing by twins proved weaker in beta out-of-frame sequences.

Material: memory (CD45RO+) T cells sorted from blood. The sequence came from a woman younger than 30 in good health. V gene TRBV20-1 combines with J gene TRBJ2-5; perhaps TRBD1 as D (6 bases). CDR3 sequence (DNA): TGCAGTGCTCCTCTGTCAGGGGTGGCAGAGACCCAGTACTTC. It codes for CSAPLSGVAETQYF.